One sample yielded the 30 T cell receptor beta chains listed below, sequenced in a study of blood T cell repertoires in COVID-19. The table came from immunoSEQ multiplex PCR; TCRdb's copy has only in-frame clones and leaves some out. This repertoire shows around 97,000 clones, more than 80% found once; its top ten account for around 3.7%. The sample consisted of peripheral blood. All receptors come from a woman aged 55 to 70 with acute or convalescent COVID-19.

The chain joins TRBV6-5 to TRBJ1-2; 8 bases match TRBD1. The CDR3 is made up of 13 amino acids. Germline V CDR1 and CDR2: MNHEY, SVGAGI. Germline trimming cut 7 bases from V and 4 bases from J; bases unmatched to any gene: 5. CDR3 in amino acids: CASKDRGSYGYTF. DNA for the CDR3: TGTGCCAGCAAAGACAGGGGCTCCTATGGCTACACCTTC.

The chain recombines TRBV5-1 with TRBJ2-1; no reliable D call. Looked up from germline, CDR1 is SGHRS and CDR2 is YFSETQ. Trimming removed 7 bases at V and 9 bases at J, with 14 bases between. The CDR3 extends over 12 amino acids. CDR3 DNA sequence: TGCGCCAGCTTCCTAGGTGAGAGTGAGCAGTTCTTC. Amino acid sequence: CASFLGESEQFF.

The chain recombines TRBV24-1 with TRBJ1-2; maybe TRBD1 (6 bases). This CDR3 has 16 residues. V shed 4 bases and J shed 6 bases, with 20 bases lying between them. CDR1 is KGHDR and CDR2 is SFDVKD in the germline V gene. CDR3 nucleotide sequence: TGTGCCACCAGTGAGTCCGGGACACTTAGCGGGCATGGCTACACCTTC. It specifies CATSESGTLSGHGYTF.

The chain recombines TRBV6-1 with TRBJ2-6, with 8 bases aligning to TRBD1. V lost 0 bases and J lost 0; bases outside the gene matches: 4. CDR1 and CDR2 from the germline V gene are MNHNS and SASEGT. This CDR3 has 18 residues. The CDR3 here is CASSEADRGPSGANVLTF. The CDR3 region has the DNA TGTGCCAGCAGTGAAGCAGACAGGGGCCCCTCTGGGGCCAACGTCCTGACTTTC.

The chain recombines TRBV6-5 with TRBJ2-3, with TRBD2 identical over 11 bases. This CDR3 is 15 amino acids long. Germline V gene sequence: CDR1 MNHEY, CDR2 SVGAGI. V was clipped by 6 bases and J by 1 base; unmatched bases: 3. CDR3 region: CASRPLAGGTDTQYF. In nucleotides, the CDR3 is TGTGCCAGCAGGCCACTAGCGGGAGGCACAGATACGCAGTATTTT.

V is TRBV2 and J is TRBJ2-2, with 7 bases that match TRBD2. This CDR3 has 12 residues. V gave up 6 bases and J gave up 7 bases; unmatched junction bases: 2. In germline, CDR1 is SNHLY, CDR2 FYNNEI. The CDR3, as DNA: TGTGCCAGCAGGGGAGGGGTCGGGGAGCTGTTTTTT. It is translated as CASRGGVGELFF.

The rearrangement links TRBV2 to TRBJ2-3; 7 bases are shared with TRBD2. The CDR3 loop spans 15 amino acids. The junction had 11 bases not matched to a gene; V was cut back by 7 bases and J by 4 bases. Germline loops: CDR1 SNHLY, CDR2 FYNNEI. CDR3 in DNA: TGTGCCAGCACCCGCGGGAGCCGGGAAGCAGATACGCAGTATTTT. Translated: CASTRGSREADTQYF.

The chain combines TRBV5-1 with TRBJ2-1; 8 nucleotides agree with TRBD2. Trimming took 4 bases from V and 7 from J; bases not matched to a gene: 7. CDR1 is SGHRS, CDR2 YFSETQ, per germline. This CDR3 has 14 residues. CDR3 DNA: TGCGCCAGCAGCAGTCGGGGGGGTGCAAATGAGCAGTTCTTC. Protein: CASSSRGGANEQFF.

This CDR3 reads CSASLTGTGNTEAFF. The CDR3 DNA reads TGCAGCGCCTCGCTAACCGGGACAGGGAATACTGAAGCTTTCTTT. The chain couples TRBV29-1 to TRBJ1-1; 9 positions agree with TRBD1. This CDR3 comprises 15 residues. Trimming took 7 bases from V and 5 from J; bases not matched to a gene: 14. Germline V gives CDR1 SQVTM, CDR2 ANQGSEA.

The chain couples TRBV27 to TRBJ2-1; a weak D match, TRBD2 (5 bases). The CDR3 extends over 17 amino acids. CDR1 and CDR2 from the germline V gene are MNHEY and SMNVEV (reference sequence). Trimming shortened V by 3 bases and J by 4 bases, and 19 bases separated the two germline ends. In nucleotides, the CDR3 is TGTGCCAGCAGTTTGCGGGTGAAAGCGACCCTGTACAATGAGCAGTTCTTC. This encodes CASSLRVKATLYNEQFF.

The gene calls are TRBV2 and TRBJ2-2; a weak D match, TRBD2 (6 bases). CDR1 is SNHLY and CDR2 is FYNNEI in the germline V gene. CDR3 length: 14 amino acids. The ends were cut back, 3 bases at V and 4 bases at J, with 9 bases in the middle. CDR3 protein: CASSEGTVTGELFF. In DNA, the CDR3 is TGTGCCAGCAGTGAGGGGACTGTCACCGGGGAGCTGTTTTTT.

This chain uses TRBV5-1 with TRBJ1-2; D not certain. This CDR3 comprises 14 residues. CDR1 SGHRS and CDR2 YFSETQ come from the germline V gene. V lost 4 bases and J 0 bases, leaving 10 bases between the germline ends. The CDR3 protein is CASSALSANYGYTF. The CDR3 DNA reads TGCGCCAGCAGCGCCCTCAGTGCTAACTATGGCTACACCTTC.

This chain joins TRBV9 and TRBJ2-1; the match to TRBD2 covers 8 bases. The trim removed 0 bases at V and 3 bases at J, leaving 5 bases unmatched. In germline, CDR1 is SGDLS, CDR2 YYNGEE. The CDR3 spans 16 residues. CDR3 sequence: CASSVGSSGSYNEQFF. CDR3 bases: TGTGCCAGCAGCGTAGGGTCCAGCGGGAGCTACAATGAGCAGTTCTTC.

The chain combines TRBV5-1 with TRBJ1-1, with 7 nucleotides matching TRBD1. The CDR3 runs to 15 residues. Trimming took 3 bases from V and 4 from J; bases not matched to a gene: 9. The V gene's germline CDR1 is SGHRS and CDR2 YFSETQ. The CDR3, as DNA: TGCGCCAGCAGCTCACCGGGACAGAGGAGCACTGAAGCTTTCTTT. This translates into CASSSPGQRSTEAFF.

This clone was observed a single time. The chain has TRBV28 and TRBJ1-1; D call uncertain. Between the trimmed V and J ends, which lost 5 bases and 5 bases, there was a span of 9 bases. This CDR3 region has 12 residues. The germline CDR1 and CDR2 sequences are MDHEN and SYDVKM. The CDR3 spells CASSPRSTEAFF. CDR3 sequence (DNA): TGTGCCAGCAGTCCCAGGTCTACTGAAGCTTTCTTT.

This rearrangement joins TRBV7-6 to TRBJ1-3, with D uncertain. This CDR3 region has 14 residues. V lost 5 bases, J lost 2 bases, and 10 bases lay in between. Germline loops: CDR1 SGHVS, CDR2 FNYEAQ. CDR3 DNA sequence: TGTGCCAGCAGCCTATTTCCGGCTGGAAACACCATATATTTT. It specifies CASSLFPAGNTIYF.

The chain has TRBV28 and TRBJ1-2, with D tentatively TRBD1 (5 bases). CDR3 length: 15 residues. Trimming took 4 bases from V and 0 from J, leaving 12 bases between them. Germline values: CDR1 MDHEN, CDR2 SYDVKM. CDR3 protein: CASSSGTVSNYGYTF. CDR3 nucleotide sequence: TGTGCCAGCAGTTCCGGGACTGTCTCTAACTATGGCTACACCTTC.

This chain links TRBV7-2 with TRBJ2-3; D gene unclear. The CDR3 is 15 residues long. From germline, CDR1 is SGHTA and CDR2 FQGNSA. The ends were cut back, 5 bases at V and 0 bases at J, with 12 bases in the middle. Here the CDR3 reads CASSPGPPSTDTQYF. CDR3 bases: TGTGCCAGCAGCCCCGGTCCTCCAAGCACAGATACGCAGTATTTT.

This chain connects TRBV6-5 to TRBJ1-4; 10 bases match TRBD1. CDR1 is MNHEY, CDR2 SVGAGI, per germline. The CDR3 extends over 15 amino acids. J gave up 7 bases and V 7 bases, and 9 bases lay outside the gene matches. The CDR3 DNA sequence: TGTGCCAGCACCCGGAGTGGGACAGGGGTTGAAAAACTGTTTTTT. This codes for CASTRSGTGVEKLFF.

This chain connects TRBV2 to TRBJ1-2; D is unclear. The CDR3 has 14 amino acids. With 4 bases removed from V and 5 bases from J, the gap between germline ends came to 14 bases. The germline CDR1 and CDR2 sequences are SNHLY and FYNNEI. CDR3 protein: CASSGMMGRYGYTF. The CDR3 DNA follows: TGTGCCAGCAGTGGGATGATGGGGAGGTATGGCTACACCTTC.

This clone was seen only a few times. The chain couples TRBV19 to TRBJ1-2, with 11 bases that match TRBD1. V was clipped by 7 bases and J by 8 bases; unmatched bases: 9. Germline assignment: CDR1 LNHDA and CDR2 SQIVND (reference sequence). This CDR3 is built from 14 residues. CDR3 sequence: CASMTPGQGDGYTF. CDR3 nucleotides: TGTGCCAGTATGACACCGGGACAGGGGGACGGCTACACCTTC.

The table lists this clone with a count of one. This chain links TRBV7-9 with TRBJ2-2; 9 nucleotides agree with TRBD1. Germline CDR1 SEHNR, CDR2 FQNEAQ (reference sequence). The CDR3 is made up of 15 amino acids. The V and J ends lost 5 bases and 5 bases, in that order; junction bases with no gene match: 6. The DNA for the CDR3 is TGTGCCAGCAGCGAACAGGGGGCGATGACCGGGGAGCTGTTTTTT. It encodes CASSEQGAMTGELFF.

The CDR3 coding sequence is TGTGCCAGCAGCCAAGGGACAGGGCGAGACTATGGCTACACCTTC. It yields the protein CASSQGTGRDYGYTF. V is TRBV3-1 (or the pseudogene TRBV3-2) and J is TRBJ1-2; TRBD1 matches at 8 bases. The CDR3 spans 15 residues. Germline V gene sequence: CDR1 LGHDT, CDR2 YNNKEL (reference sequence). Germline trimming cut 1 base from V and 3 bases from J; bases unmatched to any gene: 4.

This clone was seen only once. This CDR3 reads CASSPPGQGLSTQYF. The DNA of the CDR3 is TGTGCCAGCAGCCCCCCGGGACAGGGATTATCCACCCAGTACTTC. The chain couples TRBV5-8 to TRBJ2-5; 9 bases fit TRBD1. Germline lookup yields CDR1 SGHTS and CDR2 YDEGEE. V was clipped by 4 bases and J by 8 bases; unmatched bases: 12. The CDR3 loop spans 15 amino acids.

The chain carries TRBV28 and TRBJ2-1; 7 positions agree with TRBD1. This CDR3 comprises 14 residues. The V gene end was trimmed by 5 bases and the J gene end by 2 bases; junction bases not matched to a gene: 3. The germline gives CDR1 MDHEN, CDR2 SYDVKM. CDR3 amino acids: CASSGTETYNEQFF. Here the CDR3 DNA reads TGTGCCAGCAGTGGGACAGAAACCTACAATGAGCAGTTCTTC.

The CDR3 is CSVSGVGLLETQYF. Written as DNA, the CDR3 is TGCAGCGTTTCGGGAGTAGGGTTATTAGAGACCCAGTACTTC. The chain is built from TRBV29-1 and TRBJ2-5; a possible D gene is TRBD2 (6 bases). The V gene's germline CDR1 is SQVTM and CDR2 ANQGSEA. Trimming took off 5 bases at V and 4 bases at J, with 17 bases between the two ends. This CDR3 contains 14 residues.

This clone has a single count. The chain has TRBV30 and TRBJ1-6; 7 positions match TRBD1. Germline trimming cut 5 bases from V and 4 bases from J; bases unmatched to any gene: 5. Germline CDR1 and CDR2: GTSNPN and SVGIG (reference sequence). The CDR3 runs to 14 residues. In DNA, the CDR3 is TGTGCCTGGCTGGAGGGACAGTATAATTCACCCCTCCACTTT. It yields the protein CAWLEGQYNSPLHF.

This chain connects TRBV6-1 to TRBJ1-1; D unresolved. The CDR3 totals 13 residues. Germline CDR1 and CDR2: MNHNS and SASEGT. V lost 2 bases and J 5 bases, leaving 9 bases between the germline ends. In nucleotides, the CDR3 is TGTGCCAGCAGTGAAAGGGAGGTTACTGAAGCTTTCTTT. Amino acids: CASSEREVTEAFF.

The CDR3: CASSRGTSGANEQFF. In nucleotides, the CDR3 is TGTGCCAGTAGTAGGGGGACTAGCGGGGCCAATGAGCAGTTCTTC. V usage is TRBV19 and J usage is TRBJ2-1, with 13 bases aligning to TRBD2. Trimming at V came to 4 bases and at J to 6 bases, leaving 3 bases not matched to a gene. The CDR3 totals 15 residues. Germline V gene data show CDR1 as LNHDA and CDR2 as SQIVND (reference sequence).

V gene TRBV5-5 combines with J gene TRBJ2-1; 8 bases match TRBD2. Per germline, CDR1 SGHKS and CDR2 YYEKEE (reference sequence). The CDR3 is made up of 16 amino acids. V gave up 0 bases and J gave up 7 bases; unmatched junction bases: 9. The CDR3 DNA reads TGTGCCAGCAGCTTGGGGACCGGGAGGGCCACAAATGAGCAGTTCTTC. It yields the protein CASSLGTGRATNEQFF. Based on the CDR3 plus reference TRBV5-5 and TRBJ2-1, the full variable domain is DAGVTQSPTHLIKTRGQQVTLRCSPISGHKSVSWYQQVLGQGPQFIFQYYEKEERGRGNFPDRFSARQFPNYSSELNVNALLLGDSALYLCASSLGTGRATNEQFFGPGTRLTVL.